Shown below are 24 T cell receptor beta chains from a single sample sequenced in a study of identical twins. Each CDR3 protein gets one entry after TCRdb re-called the 5' RACE reads with MiXCR. The top ten clones hold around 4.5% of a sample with fewer than 900,000 distinct CDR3 sequences, 21% of them seen once. These data were also reused for a study on T cells expressing NK-cell markers.

Sequencing was carried out using PBMCs. These receptors all come from a woman aged 18-35 years in good health.

The chain carries TRBV12-3 or TRBV12-4 and TRBJ2-7; a possible D gene is TRBD1 (6 bases). V lost 7 bases and J 1 base, leaving 23 bases between the germline ends. The CDR3 extends over 17 amino acids. The CDR3 DNA reads TGTGCCAGCACCTCGACAGGCCCAGGCGGCCGTTCCTACGAGCAGTACTTC. It translates to CASTSTGPGGRSYEQYF.

This clonotype was found a few times. The chain couples TRBV2 to TRBJ2-7; 7 bases align to TRBD2. V shed 0 bases and J 12 bases; nucleotides not matched to a gene: 14. Germline CDR1 is SNHLY and CDR2 is FYNNEI. The CDR3 has 15 amino acids. In DNA, the CDR3 is TGTGCCAGCAGTGAAGCGCATTTGCGGGGGAGCCGTGTGTACTTC. Protein: CASSEAHLRGSRVYF. The full variable domain, in which reference TRBV2 and TRBJ2-7 provide the parts outside the CDR3, is EPEVTQTPSHQVTQMGQEVILRCVPISNHLYFYWYRQILGQKVEFLVSFYNNEISEKSEIFDDQFSVERPDGSNFTLKIRSTKLEDSAMYFCASSEAHLRGSRVYFGPGTRLTVT.

The chain is built from TRBV6-2 or TRBV6-3 and TRBJ2-5, with D tentatively TRBD1 (6 bases). Germline V gives CDR1 MNHEY, CDR2 SVGEGT. The CDR3 totals 13 residues. Trimming took off 2 bases at V and 5 bases at J, with 9 bases between the two ends. CDR3 amino acids: CASSYHREETQYF. The CDR3, as DNA: TGTGCCAGCAGTTACCACAGGGAGGAGACCCAGTACTTC.

The V call is TRBV20-1, the J call TRBJ1-4; D is undetermined. Looked up from germline, CDR1 is DFQATT and CDR2 is SNEGSKA (reference sequence). Trimming removed 4 bases from V and 2 bases from J, with 11 bases in between. This CDR3 comprises 14 residues. The CDR3 coding sequence is TGCAGTGCTATGACGGGTGGCACTAATGAAAAACTGTTTTTT. This sequence encodes CSAMTGGTNEKLFF.

At least ten counts were recorded for this clonotype. V is TRBV20-1 and J is TRBJ2-7; D remains ambiguous. Germline V gives CDR1 DFQATT, CDR2 SNEGSKA (reference sequence). V dropped 5 bases and J dropped 1 base, with 9 bases sitting between them. This CDR3 spans 12 amino acids. DNA for the CDR3: TGCAGTGCTGGCCGTGGATCCTACGAGCAGTACTTC. This translates into CSAGRGSYEQYF.

This clonotype has a count of ten or more. The chain links TRBV7-2 to TRBJ2-3; the D gene is possibly TRBD2 (6 bases). V was cut by 3 bases and J by 4 bases, with 14 bases left in between. Per the germline V gene, CDR1 is SGHTA and CDR2 is FQGNSA. The CDR3 runs to 15 residues. This CDR3 is CASSLLGGISDTQYF. CDR3 bases: TGTGCCAGCAGCTTGTTAGGAGGGATATCAGATACGCAGTATTTT.

At least ten counts were recorded for this clonotype. The gene calls are TRBV5-1 and TRBJ1-5, with a tentative D call TRBD1 (6 bases). Germline CDR1 and CDR2: SGHRS and YFSETQ. The CDR3 extends over 17 amino acids. V lost 0 bases and J 0 bases, leaving 13 bases between the germline ends. DNA of the CDR3: TGCGCCAGCAGCTTGGAGGGGGTCGGGGATAGCAATCAGCCCCAGCATTTT. Protein sequence: CASSLEGVGDSNQPQHF.

This clonotype appeared a few times. The chain has TRBV20-1 and TRBJ2-1; 11 positions agree with TRBD2. Germline trimming cut 6 bases from V and 4 bases from J; bases unmatched to any gene: 11. The CDR3 is made up of 16 amino acids. The germline CDR1 and CDR2 sequences are DFQATT and SNEGSKA (reference sequence). Written as DNA, the CDR3 is TGCAGTGCGGCTAGTGCGACTAGCGGGACTTACAATGAGCAGTTCTTC. Translating it yields CSAASATSGTYNEQFF.

The V call is TRBV12-3 or TRBV12-4, the J call TRBJ2-3, with D possibly being TRBD2 (7 bases). Trimming stripped 6 bases from V and 6 bases from J, with 16 bases between. This CDR3 contains 14 residues. For the CDR3, the DNA is TGTGCCAGCAGGGCCCGGGGGGCCTATGATACGCAGTATTTT. Protein sequence: CASRARGAYDTQYF.

This clonotype was detected a few times. The chain links TRBV20-1 to TRBJ2-7, with D perhaps assigned TRBD1 or TRBD2 (5 bases each). The germline V and J ends were trimmed by 6 bases and 1 base, with 13 bases remaining between them. The CDR3 has 13 residues. Germline V gives CDR1 DFQATT, CDR2 SNEGSKA (reference sequence). The CDR3 DNA follows: TGCAGTGCCGCCGGGACCGTATCCTACGAGCAGTACTTC. Residues: CSAAGTVSYEQYF.

This clonotype was detected many times. The chain recombines TRBV5-1 with TRBJ1-2; TRBD1 aligns across 9 bases. Germline V gives CDR1 SGHRS, CDR2 YFSETQ. The CDR3 loop spans 13 amino acids. Germline trimming cut 7 bases from V and 4 bases from J; bases unmatched to any gene: 5. CDR3 nucleotide sequence: TGCGCCAGCCGGGACAGGGTTTTCTATGGCTACACCTTC. Translated: CASRDRVFYGYTF.

The table lists this clonotype with a few counts. The rearrangement joins TRBV9 to TRBJ2-7, with D perhaps matching TRBD1 or TRBD2 (5 bases each). The V and J ends lost 2 bases and 7 bases respectively, with 22 bases between them. Looked up from germline, CDR1 is SGDLS and CDR2 is YYNGEE. This CDR3 has 16 amino acids. CDR3 sequence (DNA): TGTGCCAGCAGCGTTATGGGGCAGACGGGAAACGAGGAGCAGTACTTC. Protein product: CASSVMGQTGNEEQYF.

This clonotype has at least ten counts. The chain recombines TRBV19 with TRBJ2-7; possibly TRBD1 for D (6 bases). Trimming pared 5 bases from V and 4 bases from J, leaving 21 bases between. CDR1 LNHDA and CDR2 SQIVND come from the germline V gene (reference sequence). This CDR3 spans 16 amino acids. CDR3 sequence (DNA): TGTGCCAGTAGTCGGTTGACCGGGACACAACGATACGAGCAGTACTTC. Translating it yields CASSRLTGTQRYEQYF.

This clonotype was found a few times. The genes are TRBV7-9 and TRBJ2-1, with TRBD2 matching 7 bases. The CDR3 runs to 15 residues. The V and J ends lost 7 bases and 2 bases, in that order; junction bases with no gene match: 8. Looked up from germline, CDR1 is SEHNR and CDR2 is FQNEAQ (reference sequence). In nucleotides, the CDR3 is TGTGCCAGCACCCCGCAAGCGGGGACCTACAATGAGCAGTTCTTC. Amino acids: CASTPQAGTYNEQFF.

V is TRBV2 and J is TRBJ1-6; a possible D gene is TRBD1 (5 bases). CDR1 is SNHLY, CDR2 FYNNEI, per germline. This CDR3 is 16 amino acids long. Trimming cost V 2 bases and J 4 bases, with 12 bases left between them. This chain's CDR3 is CASSELPWGYNSPLHF. The CDR3 DNA is TGTGCCAGCAGTGAACTGCCCTGGGGGTATAATTCACCCCTCCACTTT.

A few counts support this clonotype. The V and J genes are TRBV25-1 and TRBJ2-7; 8 nucleotides align to TRBD1. V was clipped by 1 base and J by 2 bases; unmatched bases: 7. Germline CDR1 MGHDK, CDR2 SYGVNS. The CDR3 consists of 16 residues. The CDR3 nucleotides are TGTGCCAGCAGTGAATCTCTGGACAGGGTAACCTACGAGCAGTACTTC. Amino acid sequence: CASSESLDRVTYEQYF.

This rearrangement joins TRBV29-1 to TRBJ2-1, with D tentatively TRBD1 (6 bases). CDR1 and CDR2 (germline): SQVTM, ANQGSEA. This CDR3 has 16 residues. V lost 7 bases, J lost 6 bases, and 25 bases lay in between. In DNA form, the CDR3 reads TGCAGCGCCCCCGGGACACCCTACGGGCTAGGCAATGAGCAGTTCTTC. Translation: CSAPGTPYGLGNEQFF.

The chain is built from TRBV6-6 and TRBJ2-2; no clear D. The V end lost 6 bases, the J end lost 8 bases, and 10 bases lay between the germline ends. There are 12 residues in the CDR3. Per the germline V gene, CDR1 is MNHNY and CDR2 is SVGAGI (reference sequence). This CDR3 reads CASSHAGGELFF. The CDR3 DNA reads TGTGCCAGCAGCCACGCTGGGGGGGAGCTGTTTTTT.

The chain uses TRBV3-1 and TRBJ1-2, with D uncertain. This CDR3 has 12 residues. CDR1 is LGHDT and CDR2 is YNNKEL in the germline V gene (reference sequence). V was cut by 0 bases and J by 5 bases, with 4 bases left in between. The CDR3 here is CASSQDQYGYTF. CDR3 sequence (DNA): TGTGCCAGCAGCCAAGATCAGTATGGCTACACCTTC. Drawing the rest from reference TRBV3-1 and TRBJ1-2, the complete variable domain is DTAVSQTPKYLVTQMGNDKSIKCEQNLGHDTMYWYKQDSKKFLKIMFSYNNKELIINETVPNRFSPKSPDKAHLNLHINSLELGDSAVYFCASSQDQYGYTFGSGTRLTVV.

In its sample, this clonotype was seen a few times. The chain employs TRBV20-1 and TRBJ1-2; unclear D gene. Trimming took off 3 bases at V and 8 bases at J, with 10 bases between the two ends. CDR1 and CDR2 from the germline V gene are DFQATT and SNEGSKA (reference sequence). This CDR3 comprises 11 residues. Here the CDR3 reads CSASLGLGYTF. CDR3 sequence (DNA): TGCAGTGCTAGTTTGGGATTAGGCTACACCTTC.

This clonotype was picked up a small number of times. The rearrangement links TRBV6-5 to TRBJ2-5, with unresolved D. The V gene's germline CDR1 is MNHEY and CDR2 SVGAGI. Trimming took off 5 bases at V and 4 bases at J, with 14 bases between the two ends. This CDR3 is built from 14 residues. The CDR3 DNA reads as TGTGCCAGCAGTCACCCCCCGGTGGGAGAGACCCAGTACTTC. Its translation is CASSHPPVGETQYF.

This clonotype was seen a few times. The rearrangement joins TRBV12-3 or TRBV12-4 to TRBJ1-1, with D unclear. The CDR3 totals 13 residues. Between the trimmed V and J ends, which lost 7 bases and 5 bases, there was a span of 14 bases. The CDR3 nucleotides read TGTGCCAGCACCCCCGGGCGAACAACTGAAGCTTTCTTT. Protein: CASTPGRTTEAFF.

The chain recombines TRBV20-1 with TRBJ2-4, with D possibly TRBD2 on 6 matching bases. The CDR3 sequence is 15 residues long. Germline loops: CDR1 DFQATT, CDR2 SNEGSKA (reference sequence). V lost 1 base and J lost 0, with 10 bases in between. CDR3 protein: CSARGPREAKNIQYF. The CDR3 DNA sequence: TGCAGTGCTAGAGGCCCGCGGGAAGCCAAAAACATTCAGTACTTC.

This clonotype occurred a few times. The chain links TRBV7-2 to TRBJ1-5; no clear D gene. CDR1 and CDR2 from the germline V gene are SGHTA and FQGNSA. Trimming removed 4 bases from V and 0 bases from J, with 4 bases in between. The CDR3 spans 13 residues. The CDR3 sequence is CASSWYSNQPQHF. As DNA, the CDR3 is TGTGCCAGCAGCTGGTATAGCAATCAGCCCCAGCATTTT.